What follows are 30 T cell receptor beta chains derived from one specimen sequenced in a study of blood T cell repertoires in COVID-19. Profiling relied on immunoSEQ multiplex PCR, and the TCRdb table lists in-frame clones only, not all of them. The repertoire has 150,000 to 200,000 clones, more than 80% of them found once; the top ten carry roughly 2.1%. The sample was peripheral blood. The receptors here all came from a woman in her sixties with COVID-19, enrolled during active disease.

The J gene is TRBJ1-4, the V gene TRBV19; D may be TRBD1 (6 bases). CDR1 LNHDA and CDR2 SQIVND come from the germline V gene (reference sequence). The CDR3 length is 14 residues. Between the trimmed V and J ends, which lost 4 bases and 5 bases, there was a span of 11 bases. The CDR3 loop is CASSRRQDNEKLFF. As DNA, the CDR3 is TGTGCCAGTAGTAGGAGACAGGACAATGAAAAACTGTTTTTT.

This chain joins TRBV28 and TRBJ1-1; TRBD1 matches 7 bases. Germline V gene sequence: CDR1 MDHEN, CDR2 SYDVKM. This CDR3 region has 15 residues. Losses at the gene ends were 1 base for V and 1 base for J; bases not matched to a gene: 3. CDR3 loop: CASSLFGTENTEAFF. CDR3 DNA: TGTGCCAGCAGTTTATTCGGGACAGAGAACACTGAAGCTTTCTTT.

The chain links TRBV10-1 to TRBJ1-5; 8 nucleotides agree with TRBD1. V lost 5 bases and J lost 3; bases outside the gene matches: 6. This CDR3 has 15 residues. The germline gives CDR1 WNHNN, CDR2 SYGVQD (reference sequence). DNA for the CDR3: TGCGCCAGCAGTCACCGGGACAGGTCCAATCAGCCCCAGCATTTT. This encodes CASSHRDRSNQPQHF.

The V and J genes are TRBV30 and TRBJ2-7, with 11 bases lining up with TRBD2. The V and J ends lost 5 bases and 6 bases, in that order; junction bases with no gene match: 6. Germline CDR1 is GTSNPN and CDR2 is SVGIG (reference sequence). This CDR3 spans 13 amino acids. The CDR3 loop reads CAWELAGVGEQYF. The CDR3 coding sequence is TGTGCCTGGGAACTAGCGGGGGTGGGCGAGCAGTACTTC.

This clone was seen just once. V gene TRBV7-2 combines with J gene TRBJ1-2, with D hard to call. Per germline, CDR1 SGHTA and CDR2 FQGNSA. There are 16 residues in the CDR3. Deletions cut 1 base from V and 5 bases from J, with 17 bases between. In nucleotides, the CDR3 is TGTGCCAGCAGCTTAGAACGGACCCGGGGAGGATATGGCTACACCTTC. Amino acid sequence: CASSLERTRGGYGYTF.

V usage is TRBV24-1 and J usage is TRBJ1-5; no reliable D call. Trimming stripped 5 bases from V and 0 bases from J, with 4 bases between. CDR1 is KGHDR and CDR2 is SFDVKD in the germline V gene. This CDR3 spans 13 amino acids. CDR3 bases: TGTGCCACCAGTGGCGCTAGCAATCAGCCCCAGCATTTT. This codes for CATSGASNQPQHF.

The chain carries TRBV7-8 and TRBJ2-1; 8 bases are shared with TRBD2. CDR3 size: 14 residues. V shed 6 bases and J 5 bases; nucleotides not matched to a gene: 6. The germline gives CDR1 SGHVS, CDR2 FQNEAQ. The CDR3: CASSSGLGDNEQFF. CDR3 DNA sequence: TGTGCCAGCAGTTCGGGACTAGGCGACAATGAGCAGTTCTTC.

A few counts support this clone. The chain joins TRBV5-8 to TRBJ1-1; 8 positions match TRBD1. The CDR3 extends over 14 amino acids. V gave up 5 bases and J gave up 7 bases; unmatched junction bases: 10. Germline V gene sequence: CDR1 SGHTS, CDR2 YDEGEE. CDR3: CASSRGRGLDEAFF. CDR3 in DNA: TGTGCCAGCAGTCGAGGCAGGGGGCTGGATGAAGCTTTCTTT. Based on the CDR3 plus reference TRBV5-8 and TRBJ1-1, the full variable domain is EAGVTQSPTHLIKTRGQQATLRCSPISGHTSVYWYQQALGLGLQFLLWYDEGEERNRGNFPPRFSGRQFPNYSSELNVNALELEDSALYLCASSRGRGLDEAFFGQGTRLTVV.

The chain has TRBV6-6 and TRBJ2-7, with 9 bases matching TRBD1. The CDR3 sequence is 16 residues long. The junction had 10 bases not matched to a gene; V was cut back by 5 bases and J by 2 bases. Germline CDR1 and CDR2: MNHNY and SVGAGI (reference sequence). CDR3 DNA: TGTGCCAGCAGTGTACCGGGACAGGGACTCCCCTACGAGCAGTACTTC. Amino acid sequence: CASSVPGQGLPYEQYF.

The rearrangement links TRBV19 to TRBJ1-4; 9 bases are a match to TRBD1. V dropped 3 bases and J dropped 7; count of bases not matched to a gene: 6. Germline V gene data show CDR1 as LNHDA and CDR2 as SQIVND (reference sequence). The CDR3 is 15 amino acids. DNA of the CDR3: TGTGCCAGTAGTATCCCGGGACAGGGAACTGAAAAACTGTTTTTT. Translating it yields CASSIPGQGTEKLFF.

This clone showed up just once. The V call is TRBV19, the J call TRBJ2-3; no reliable D call. The CDR3 totals 14 residues. Trimming shortened V by 3 bases and J by 2 bases, and 9 bases separated the two germline ends. Germline-derived CDR1 and CDR2 are LNHDA and SQIVND (reference sequence). CDR3 loop: CASSMPRFTDTQYF. CDR3 DNA: TGTGCCAGTAGTATGCCCAGGTTCACAGATACGCAGTATTTT.

J is TRBJ1-1 and V is TRBV19, with D unclear. V shed 0 bases and J shed 1 base, with 9 bases lying between them. Germline CDR1 reads LNHDA; CDR2 reads SQIVND (reference sequence). The CDR3 is made up of 15 amino acids. DNA of the CDR3: TGTGCCAGTAGTATAGATGAGGCGGCGAACACTGAAGCTTTCTTT. Amino acids: CASSIDEAANTEAFF.

This sequence joins TRBV18 and TRBJ1-5, with TRBD1 identical over 10 bases. Germline V gene data show CDR1 as KGHSH and CDR2 as LQKENI. Trimming took 3 bases from V and 4 from J; bases not matched to a gene: 9. This CDR3 contains 17 residues. The CDR3 protein is CASSPGQGPFGNQPQHF. The CDR3 DNA follows: TGTGCCAGCTCACCGGGACAGGGGCCCTTCGGGAATCAGCCCCAGCATTTT.

The chain recombines TRBV30 with TRBJ1-3; 7 bases map to TRBD1. Germline-derived CDR1 and CDR2 are GTSNPN and SVGIG (reference sequence). Trimming removed 2 bases from V and 4 bases from J; junction bases left unmatched: 11. CDR3 length equals 16 residues. CDR3 coding DNA: TGTGCCTGGAGTATTTACAGGGGAATAGGAGGAAACACCATATATTTT. Its protein product is CAWSIYRGIGGNTIYF.

In its sample, this clone was seen a few times. V usage is TRBV20-1 and J usage is TRBJ1-2, with 10 bases aligning to TRBD1. V lost 3 bases, J lost 4 bases, and 8 bases stayed unmatched. This CDR3 has 15 amino acids. Per the germline V gene, CDR1 is DFQATT and CDR2 is SNEGSKA (reference sequence). CDR3 bases: TGCAGTGCTAGTCCCGGGACAGGGGTCACCTATGGCTACACCTTC. The encoded protein is CSASPGTGVTYGYTF.

J is TRBJ1-2 and V is TRBV6-5, with D maybe TRBD1 (6 bases). The CDR3 contains 15 residues. Trimming took 5 bases from V and 7 from J, leaving 20 bases between them. Germline V gene data show CDR1 as MNHEY and CDR2 as SVGAGI. CDR3 sequence reads: CASSTNREGVSGYTF. The CDR3 DNA sequence: TGTGCCAGCAGTACCAACAGGGAGGGTGTGAGTGGCTACACCTTC.

The chain links TRBV3-1 (or the pseudogene TRBV3-2) to TRBJ1-5; D remains unclear. Per germline, CDR1 LGHDT and CDR2 YNNKEL (reference sequence). V was pared by 4 bases and J by 2 bases, with 12 bases between. The CDR3 spans 15 residues. The CDR3 DNA sequence: TGTGCCAGCAGCCCTACGAGTGGTGGCAATCAGCCCCAGCATTTT. Amino acid sequence: CASSPTSGGNQPQHF.

The J gene is TRBJ1-4, the V gene TRBV29-1, with a possible D match to TRBD1 (6 bases). CDR1 and CDR2 (germline): SQVTM, ANQGSEA. The V gene lost 6 bases and the J gene lost 8 bases, with 25 bases spanning the gap. This CDR3 is built from 16 residues. The CDR3 reads CSVNHRPGHLSEKLFF. The CDR3 nucleotides read TGCAGCGTCAACCACCGACCGGGACACTTATCCGAAAAACTGTTTTTT.

The gene calls are TRBV7-7 and TRBJ2-1, with 7 bases lining up with TRBD1. In germline, CDR1 is SSHAT, CDR2 FNYEAQ (reference sequence). Trimming removed 4 bases from V and 6 bases from J; junction bases left unmatched: 6. The CDR3 covers 14 residues. DNA of the CDR3: TGTGCCAGCAGCTCAGACAGGGTCCCCAATGAGCAGTTCTTC. This sequence encodes CASSSDRVPNEQFF.

The chain is built from TRBV10-3 and TRBJ1-1; 10 nucleotides match TRBD1. V shed 4 bases, J shed 1 base, and the junction held 3 bases outside the gene matches. The length of the CDR3 is 15 residues. The germline CDR1 and CDR2 sequences are ENHRY and SYGVKD. CDR3 region: CAISVRTGGNTEAFF. Written as DNA, the CDR3 is TGTGCCATCAGTGTCAGGACAGGGGGGAACACTGAAGCTTTCTTT.

The J gene is TRBJ1-1, the V gene TRBV4-2; 9 bases line up with TRBD1. With V trimmed by 1 base and J by 5 bases, 2 bases remained unmatched. The CDR3 has 14 residues. Germline lookup yields CDR1 LGHNA and CDR2 YNFKEQ. As DNA, the CDR3 is TGTGCCAGCAGCCAAGCGGGACAGGGAACTGAAGCTTTCTTT. Translating gives CASSQAGQGTEAFF.

The chain employs TRBV3-1 (or the pseudogene TRBV3-2) and TRBJ1-2; 7 positions agree with TRBD1. CDR3 length: 14 amino acids. Germline lookup yields CDR1 LGHDT and CDR2 YNNKEL (reference sequence). Trimming removed 5 bases from V and 5 bases from J; junction bases left unmatched: 8. The CDR3 region has the DNA TGTGCCAGCAGCAGGACAGGAAGGCGGTATGGCTACACCTTC. Amino acids: CASSRTGRRYGYTF.

For the CDR3, the DNA is TGTGCCAGCACCATGGAGGTTTCCTATGGCTACACCTTC. Translation: CASTMEVSYGYTF. The rearrangement links TRBV2 to TRBJ1-2; D is ambiguous. The CDR3 contains 13 residues. Germline loops: CDR1 SNHLY, CDR2 FYNNEI. V was shortened by 7 bases and J by 4 bases, with 13 bases between the two germline ends.

V usage is TRBV7-3 and J usage is TRBJ2-2; 10 bases fit TRBD2. Trimming removed 3 bases from V and 5 bases from J; junction bases left unmatched: 3. This CDR3 comprises 15 residues. Germline CDR1 SGHTA, CDR2 FQGTGA. This chain's CDR3 is CASSFSGGLTGELFF. CDR3 nucleotide sequence: TGTGCCAGCAGCTTTAGCGGGGGGTTAACCGGGGAGCTGTTTTTT.

The V gene is TRBV4-2, the J gene TRBJ2-3; 11 bases are shared with TRBD2. This CDR3 is 17 amino acids long. Germline V CDR1 and CDR2: LGHNA, YNFKEQ. Trimming at V came to 4 bases and at J to 6 bases, leaving 12 bases not matched to a gene. The CDR3 sequence is CASSRFTTSGGGDTQYF. The CDR3, as DNA: TGTGCCAGCAGCCGCTTTACTACTAGCGGGGGAGGTGATACGCAGTATTTT.

The chain employs TRBV3-1 (or the pseudogene TRBV3-2) and TRBJ1-1; D is possibly TRBD1 (5 bases). The CDR3 loop spans 14 amino acids. V lost 4 bases and J lost 3, with 12 bases in between. CDR1 and CDR2 (germline): LGHDT, YNNKEL (reference sequence). The CDR3 DNA follows: TGTGCCAGCAGCCCCCAGGGTGGTCACACTGAAGCTTTCTTT. It codes for CASSPQGGHTEAFF.

The J gene is TRBJ2-3, the V gene TRBV14; TRBD1 matches at 7 bases. The CDR3 is made up of 21 amino acids. J lost 2 bases, V lost 5 bases, and 25 bases had no gene match. CDR1 is SGHDN and CDR2 is FVKESK in the germline V gene. CDR3: CASSAGARRDSLSPFTDTQYF. In nucleotides, the CDR3 is TGTGCCAGCAGCGCCGGGGCGAGACGGGACAGCTTATCGCCCTTCACAGATACGCAGTATTTT.

This sequence joins TRBV1 and TRBJ2-5; no check of the table's D call, TRBD2, against the DNA was made. TRBV1 is noted as a pseudogene. The CDR3 has 15 amino acids. CDR3 bases: TGCACCAGCAGCCGAGGGCGAAAGGCGGTGAAGACCCAGTACTTC. As protein: CTSSRGRKAVKTQYF.

The V gene is TRBV6-5, the J gene TRBJ2-1; 10 bases are shared with TRBD2. The CDR3 has 16 amino acids. Unmatched junction bases numbered 10, after V lost 2 bases and J lost 9 bases. The V gene's germline CDR1 is MNHEY and CDR2 SVGAGI. CDR3 sequence: CASSYGQRGGLGEQFF. CDR3 sequence (DNA): TGTGCCAGCAGTTACGGCCAGCGGGGGGGCTTGGGTGAGCAGTTCTTC.

The rearrangement uses TRBV7-9 and TRBJ1-1; perhaps TRBD1 as D (6 bases). Trimming shortened V by 5 bases and J by 0 bases, and 10 bases separated the two germline ends. CDR1 is SEHNR, CDR2 FQNEAQ, per germline (reference sequence). This CDR3 is built from 14 residues. CDR3 loop: CASSIQGMNTEAFF. CDR3 sequence (DNA): TGTGCCAGCAGCATTCAGGGGATGAACACTGAAGCTTTCTTT.